The source of this T cell receptor (beta chain) is a study of long-term antiretroviral therapy in people with HIV. This CDR3 is built from 18 residues. Trimming left V 0 bases short and J 4 bases short, with 18 bases between. Germline-derived CDR1 and CDR2 are LGHNA and YSLEER. Runs used v3.0 of the immunoSEQ assay and were done at survey level. The table came from immunoSEQ multiplex PCR; TCRdb's copy has only in-frame clones and leaves some out. The sample carries over 30,000 clones, approximately 87% recorded once. Participants living with HIV all received treatment in the United States. V gene TRBV4-3 combines with J gene TRBJ1-4; a possible D gene is TRBD1 (5 bases). This clonotype was obtained from a woman aged 45 to 65 with HIV. The input for sequencing was unsorted PBMCs, taken 1.2 years after starting antiretroviral therapy. The CDR3 coding sequence is TGCGCCAGCAGCCAAGACCCCCTCAGGGCAGGGATTAATGAAAAACTGTTTTTT. This codes for CASSQDPLRAGINEKLFF.